Shown below are 29 T cell receptor beta chains from a single sample sequenced in a study of neurological immune-mediated disorders. TCRdb reprocessed the 5' RACE reads with MiXCR, giving one entry per CDR3 protein. The sample consists of around 78,000 distinct CDR3 sequences, roughly 18% of them appearing once. Sequenced: PBMCs. All receptors come from a woman in her thirties or forties in good health.

This clonotype was seen at least ten times. The chain couples TRBV20-1 to TRBJ1-6; D remains ambiguous. The CDR3 sequence is 18 residues long. V was shortened by 0 bases and J by 9 bases, with 24 bases between the two germline ends. CDR1 and CDR2 from the germline V gene are DFQATT and SNEGSKA (reference sequence). The CDR3 DNA is TGCAGTGCTAGAGATCAGTCCCCGTGGGAGCCAGCGGGTTCACCCCTCCACTTT. Its protein is CSARDQSPWEPAGSPLHF.

This clonotype has a handful of counts. A read error is possible here, since a much larger clone lies one base away. This chain uses TRBV27 with TRBJ2-5, with D unclear. This CDR3 region has 14 residues. Trimming removed 8 bases from V and 2 bases from J, with 15 bases in between. Germline V gives CDR1 MNHEY, CDR2 SMNVEV (reference sequence). CDR3 region: CASAKVGSQETQYF. The CDR3 bases are TGTGCCAGCGCAAAAGTAGGATCTCAAGAGACCCAGTACTTC.

For the CDR3, the DNA is TGTGCCAGCAGCCTACTTCACTCCTACGAGCAGTACTTC. Translation gives CASSLLHSYEQYF. V is TRBV14 and J is TRBJ2-7; D gene ambiguous. CDR1 SGHDN and CDR2 FVKESK come from the germline V gene. This CDR3 has 13 amino acids. Trimming stripped 4 bases from V and 0 bases from J, with 7 bases between.

This clonotype was seen ten or more times. The rearrangement links TRBV5-6 to TRBJ2-5; possibly TRBD1 for D (6 bases). The V gene lost 1 base and the J gene lost 2 bases, with 15 bases spanning the gap. Per germline, CDR1 SGHDT and CDR2 YYEEEE. CDR3 size: 16 residues. The CDR3 spells CASSLRGTGRQETQYF. CDR3 bases: TGTGCCAGCAGCTTGCGTGGTACAGGGCGGCAAGAGACCCAGTACTTC.

This clonotype was counted ten times or more. V is TRBV12-3 or TRBV12-4 and J is TRBJ2-2; TRBD2 matches 8 bases. J lost 0 bases, V lost 7 bases, and 10 bases had no gene match. The CDR3 is 17 amino acids. For the CDR3, the DNA is TGTGCCAGCACCGCCGGGGGGGGGGGATCGAACACCGGGGAGCTGTTTTTT. This sequence encodes CASTAGGGGSNTGELFF.

The chain is built from TRBV2 and TRBJ2-3; D possibly corresponds to TRBD1 (6 bases). Germline CDR1 and CDR2: SNHLY and FYNNEI. V was cut by 6 bases and J by 9 bases, with 13 bases left in between. The CDR3 runs 12 residues. CDR3 sequence reads: CASSDEGETQYF. CDR3 in DNA: TGTGCCAGCAGCGATGAGGGGGAGACGCAGTATTTT.

The chain couples TRBV5-6 to TRBJ2-5; the match to TRBD1 covers 9 bases. The J call may be faulty, since TRBJ2-7 better matches the DNA end. This CDR3 has 15 residues. The germline gives CDR1 SGHDT, CDR2 YYEEEE. In DNA, the CDR3 is TGTGCCAGCAGCTTGGGAACAGGGGGCTACAACGAGCAGTACTTC. This codes for CASSLGTGGYNEQYF.

Many counts were recorded for this clonotype. The J gene is TRBJ2-7, the V gene TRBV3-1; the D is unclear. The V gene lost 6 bases and the J gene lost 1 base, with 10 bases spanning the gap. This CDR3 contains 13 residues. The V gene's germline CDR1 is LGHDT and CDR2 YNNKEL (reference sequence). The CDR3 nucleotides read TGTGCCAGCAGTAAGACCCCTTCCTACGAGCAGTACTTC. Protein: CASSKTPSYEQYF.

The table lists this clonotype with many counts. This sequence joins TRBV9 and TRBJ2-3, with 7 bases identical to TRBD2. The CDR3 totals 15 residues. In germline, CDR1 is SGDLS, CDR2 YYNGEE. Losses at the gene ends were 4 bases for V and 3 bases for J; bases not matched to a gene: 8. This CDR3 is CASSTLPSGTDTQYF. CDR3 bases: TGTGCCAGCAGCACTTTGCCTAGCGGTACAGATACGCAGTATTTT.

This clonotype was seen many times. V gene TRBV3-1 combines with J gene TRBJ2-7; D perhaps matches TRBD1 (5 bases). CDR1 is LGHDT and CDR2 is YNNKEL in the germline V gene (reference sequence). V lost 0 bases to trimming and J lost 5 bases, with 8 bases between them. The CDR3 has 13 residues. The CDR3 here is CASSQEVRDEQYF. The CDR3 nucleotides are TGTGCCAGCAGCCAAGAGGTCAGGGACGAGCAGTACTTC.

Of note for this clonotype: One end of the junction is discordant with germline, which a read error may explain. The chain's CDR3 is CSVTPGQAGNEQFF. The CDR3 bases are TGCAGTGTTACACCGGGACAGGCAGGCAATGAGCAGTTCTTT. V is TRBV20-1 and J is TRBJ2-1, with 8 bases that match TRBD1. The length of the CDR3 is 14 residues. Germline CDR1 reads DFQATT; CDR2 reads SNEGSKA (reference sequence).

This chain links TRBV12-3 or TRBV12-4 with TRBJ2-3; D is unresolved. Trimming stripped 7 bases from V and 5 bases from J, with 7 bases between. The CDR3 runs 11 residues. CDR3 region: CASKIRDTQYF. The CDR3 bases are TGTGCCAGCAAAATCAGAGATACGCAGTATTTT.

This clonotype was counted many times. The chain couples TRBV7-2 to TRBJ2-6; 7 bases line up with TRBD1. CDR3 length: 15 amino acids. Germline V lookup: CDR1 SGHTA, CDR2 FQGNSA. Trimming took 5 bases from V and 9 from J; bases not matched to a gene: 10. The CDR3 nucleotides read TGTGCCAGCAGCCCCCGGACAGGATCGGTCAACGTCCTGACTTTC. It codes for CASSPRTGSVNVLTF.

This clonotype was picked up many times. The genes are TRBV21-1 and TRBJ2-7; TRBD2, the D gene given by the table, was not confirmed from the DNA. TRBV21-1 is a listed pseudogene. This CDR3 comprises 17 residues. CDR3 nucleotide sequence: TGTGCCAGCAGCCCCGCAGTAAGGTTGGCAGTGGAAGAGGAGCAGTACGTC. This translates into CASSPAVRLAVEEEQYV.

This clonotype was observed many times. The chain recombines TRBV28 with TRBJ2-3; 11 bases line up with TRBD2. This CDR3 is 15 amino acids long. Germline trimming cut 7 bases from V and 2 bases from J; bases unmatched to any gene: 5. Germline assignment: CDR1 MDHEN and CDR2 SYDVKM. In DNA, the CDR3 is TGTGCCAGCATTTTTAGCGGGGGGGCCACAGATACGCAGTATTTT. Protein product: CASIFSGGATDTQYF.

This clonotype was seen repeatedly, ten times or more. The chain carries TRBV20-1 and TRBJ2-5; weak D call: TRBD1 (6 bases). This CDR3 has 13 residues. CDR1 and CDR2 from the germline V gene are DFQATT and SNEGSKA (reference sequence). V gave up 4 bases and J gave up 1 base, with 10 bases separating them. CDR3 in DNA: TGCAGTGCTATTGTGGGGGCCCAAGAGACCCAGTACTTC. Its translation: CSAIVGAQETQYF.

This clonotype was picked up many times. The chain carries TRBV10-1 and TRBJ2-3; the D is unclear. The ends were cut back, 7 bases at V and 3 bases at J, with 8 bases in the middle. The CDR3 contains 12 residues. Germline-derived CDR1 and CDR2 are WNHNN and SYGVQD (reference sequence). CDR3 DNA: TGCGCCAGCAAATTTCCGACAGATACGCAGTATTTT. Amino acid sequence: CASKFPTDTQYF.

This chain uses TRBV3-1 with TRBJ2-1, with D possibly being TRBD2 (5 bases). There are 19 residues in the CDR3. Trimming pared 4 bases from V and 0 bases from J, leaving 22 bases between. Looked up from germline, CDR1 is LGHDT and CDR2 is YNNKEL (reference sequence). The CDR3 loop reads CASSPGEIVSAGSYNEQFF. In nucleotides, the CDR3 is TGTGCCAGCAGCCCTGGTGAGATAGTCAGTGCGGGCTCCTACAATGAGCAGTTCTTC.

This clonotype was observed at least ten times. This sequence joins TRBV20-1 and TRBJ2-7; 8 positions agree with TRBD1. The CDR3 spans 12 residues. The ends lost 3 bases at V and 7 bases at J; junction bases unmatched: 5. CDR1 is DFQATT and CDR2 is SNEGSKA in the germline V gene (reference sequence). This CDR3 reads CSASQGQGEQYV. DNA of the CDR3: TGCAGTGCTAGTCAAGGACAGGGTGAGCAGTACGTC.

This clonotype occurred a few times. This may come from a read error, since a much larger clone is one base off. DNA for the CDR3: TGTGCCAACTCACGGGACAGGGAAACAGATACGCAGTATTTT. Translating gives CANSRDRETDTQYF. The V and J genes are TRBV18 and TRBJ2-3, with 9 positions matching TRBD1. Germline-derived CDR1 and CDR2 are KGHSH and LQKENI. The CDR3 spans 14 residues.

This clonotype was detected many times. The J gene is TRBJ1-6, the V gene TRBV7-3; no definite D call. Trimming shortened V by 1 base and J by 4 bases, and 11 bases separated the two germline ends. This CDR3 is built from 16 residues. Per germline, CDR1 SGHTA and CDR2 FQGTGA. The CDR3 loop is CASSLNGEAYNSPLHF. CDR3 sequence (DNA): TGTGCCAGCAGCTTAAACGGGGAGGCGTATAATTCACCCCTCCACTTT.

The rearrangement joins TRBV5-1 to TRBJ1-5; no definite D call. The CDR3 sequence is 15 residues long. The V end was cut by 5 bases, the J end by 1 base, with 13 bases between. Per the germline V gene, CDR1 is SGHRS and CDR2 is YFSETQ. Written as DNA, the CDR3 is TGCGCCAGCAGAGAGTCCGTCCTCAGCAATCAGCCCCAGCATTTT. Translating it yields CASRESVLSNQPQHF.

This clonotype was seen ten or more times. The chain combines TRBV5-1 with TRBJ2-1; TRBD2 is a possible D gene (6 bases). Germline V lookup: CDR1 SGHRS, CDR2 YFSETQ. This CDR3 is 16 amino acids long. Trimming pared 1 base from V and 4 bases from J, leaving 15 bases between. The DNA of the CDR3 is TGCGCCAGCAGCTTGATCTCGAGCGGGTTATACAATGAGCAGTTCTTC. It yields the protein CASSLISSGLYNEQFF.

There are a few counts of this clonotype. This may be a read error: a much more frequent sequence differs by one nucleotide. The chain carries TRBV5-1 and TRBJ2-2, with D possibly TRBD2 on 5 matching bases. CDR1 is SGHRS and CDR2 is YFSETQ in the germline V gene. This CDR3 has 14 residues. The CDR3 sequence: CASSLEARAGDLFF. For the CDR3, the DNA is TGCGCCAGCAGCTTAGAGGCTCGCGCCGGGGATCTGTTTTTT.

This clonotype has a count of ten or more. The chain recombines TRBV5-6 with TRBJ1-1; the D is unclear. Trimming pared 0 bases from V and 3 bases from J, leaving 6 bases between. Germline V gene lookup returns CDR1 SGHDT and CDR2 YYEEEE. The length of the CDR3 is 13 residues. CDR3 in DNA: TGTGCCAGCAGCTTGGGTCCGGACACTGAAGCTTTCTTT. This codes for CASSLGPDTEAFF. Combining the CDR3 with reference TRBV5-6 and TRBJ1-1 gives the whole variable domain DAGVTQSPTHLIKTRGQQVTLRCSPKSGHDTVSWYQQALGQGPQFIFQYYEEEERQRGNFPDRFSGHQFPNYSSELNVNALLLGDSALYLCASSLGPDTEAFFGQGTRLTVV.

This clonotype was detected ten times or more. The V and J genes are TRBV12-5 and TRBJ1-5; D gene uncertain. Germline loops: CDR1 LGHNT, CDR2 FRNRAP. Deletions cut 6 bases from V and 3 bases from J, with 15 bases between. CDR3 length: 15 residues. This CDR3 is CASGLAGDYNQPQHF. As DNA, the CDR3 is TGTGCTAGTGGGCTGGCAGGCGACTACAATCAGCCCCAGCATTTT. Complete variable domain (other parts from reference TRBV12-5 and TRBJ1-5): DARVTQTPRHKVTEMGQEVTMRCQPILGHNTVFWYRQTMMQGLELLAYFRNRAPLDDSGMPKDRFSAEMPDATLATLKIQPSEPRDSAVYFCASGLAGDYNQPQHFGDGTRLSIL.

The rearrangement links TRBV12-3 or TRBV12-4 to TRBJ1-1; 7 bases align to TRBD1. This CDR3 comprises 14 residues. J lost 9 bases, V lost 6 bases, and 13 bases had no gene match. CDR3 sequence: CASRTDRVATKAFF. The CDR3 DNA is TGTGCCAGCAGGACCGACAGGGTCGCGACGAAAGCTTTCTTT.

The genes are TRBV19 and TRBJ2-3, with D possibly called TRBD1 or TRBD2 (6 bases each). Trimming left V 7 bases short and J 4 bases short, with 18 bases between. Germline CDR1 LNHDA, CDR2 SQIVND (reference sequence). The CDR3 is made up of 15 amino acids. The CDR3 here is CASMGGGQPPDTQYF. In DNA, the CDR3 is TGTGCCAGTATGGGGGGCGGACAGCCGCCAGATACGCAGTATTTT.

This clonotype was seen many times. The chain links TRBV5-6 to TRBJ1-1; tentative D call: TRBD1 (5 bases). The V gene lost 3 bases and the J gene lost 7 bases, with 16 bases spanning the gap. The CDR3 length is 14 residues. Per the germline V gene, CDR1 is SGHDT and CDR2 is YYEEEE. The CDR3 is CASSSSGTADEAFF. The CDR3 DNA reads as TGTGCCAGCAGCTCGTCCGGGACGGCAGATGAAGCTTTCTTT. Variable domain in full (rest from reference TRBV5-6 and TRBJ1-1): DAGVTQSPTHLIKTRGQQVTLRCSPKSGHDTVSWYQQALGQGPQFIFQYYEEEERQRGNFPDRFSGHQFPNYSSELNVNALLLGDSALYLCASSSSGTADEAFFGQGTRLTVV.